These T cell receptor beta chains were read from a single sample in a study of human T cells and chemical hapten exposure. MiXCR was run by TCRdb on the RACE reads, yielding one entry per CDR3 protein. Of about 42,000 distinct CDR3 sequences in the sample, 9.5% to 10% were seen once. Material: whole blood, obtained in connection with sensitization to the hapten diphenylcyclopropenone (DPC). The receptor source for this set is a woman under 40 with alopecia areata. Some clones in this sample may be carry-over from other donors' samples. Each CDR3 is given with its conserved first and last residue. A D gene is named only where the DNA matches it firmly. Clone sizes are given selectively: once, few, many, or a class where the clone is expanded.

clone size | J gene | V gene | D gene | CDR3 DNA | CDR3 protein
once | TRBJ2-2 | TRBV6-5 | TRBD1 | TGTACCAGCAAAACCGGGACAGGGAGGACGGAGCTGTTTTTT | CTSKTGTGRTELFF
many | TRBJ2-7 | TRBV29-1 | TRBD1 | TGCAGCTCCGGACAGGTTTGGTACGAGCAGTACTTC | CSSGQVWYEQYF
many | TRBJ2-3 | TRBV11-3 | TRBD2 | TGTGCCAGCAGTTTGACTAGCGGGGCCGCAGATACGCAGTATTTT | CASSLTSGAADTQYF
many | TRBJ2-1 | TRBV5-4 | . | TGTGCCAGCAGCCCGACGGGGAGGTCTAACAATGAGCAGTTCTTC | CASSPTGRSNNEQFF
many | TRBJ2-7 | TRBV12-3/TRBV12-4 | . | TGTGCCAGCAGGGGCCAGGACACGTCCTACGAGCAGTACTTC | CASRGQDTSYEQYF
many | TRBJ2-5 | TRBV7-9 | . | TGTGCCAGCACCTTAGCGAAGGACCAGTACTTC | CASTLAKDQYF
. | TRBJ1-1 | TRBV19 | . | TGTGCCAGTAGATACGACTCCCAGGGACGGATACGGACTGAAGCTTTCTTT | CASRYDSQGRIRTEAFF
many | TRBJ2-3 | TRBV18 | TRBD1 | TGTGCCAGCTCCCAAGACAGGGGTCGCACAGATACGCAGTATTTT | CASSQDRGRTDTQYF
many | TRBJ1-6 | TRBV4-3 | . | TGCGCCAGCAGTCTTGGACAGACTGGGTCACCCCTCCACTTT | CASSLGQTGSPLHF
many | TRBJ2-2 | TRBV29-1 | . | TGCAGCGTTTACGGCTGGAACACCGGGGAGCTGTTTTTT | CSVYGWNTGELFF
many | TRBJ2-4 | TRBV19 | . | TGTGCCAGTAGTTCGGAGGGGATGATCAAAAACATTCAGTACTTC | CASSSEGMIKNIQYF
. | TRBJ1-5 | TRBV20-1 | . | TGCAGTGCTAGAGGACAGAGCAATCAGCCCCAGCATTTT | CSARGQSNQPQHF
few | TRBJ2-7 | TRBV7-2 | . | TGTGCCAGCAGACTCCTCCGGGGGGCTAATCCCTACGAGCAGTACTTC | CASRLLRGANPYEQYF
. | TRBJ1-2 | TRBV12-3/TRBV12-4 | TRBD1 | TGTGCCAGCGTCCCCTCCGGGACAGGGGCGCGGGAAGTCGGCTACACCTTC | CASVPSGTGAREVGYTF